Listed below are T cell receptor beta chains from one sample, sequenced in a study of shared clonotypes between healthy human individuals. TCRdb's copy holds only in-frame clones and misses some; the assay was immunoSEQ multiplex PCR. The sample holds around 180,000 clones, about 93% seen once. The sequencing sample was made of naive CD4+ T cells sorted from blood. The receptors were gathered from a woman in her 30s in good health. CDR3s include the opening cysteine and the closing phenylalanine or tryptophan. The D gene is left open where the match is weak. Clone size is shown for a subset of rows, as once, few, many or a class of expanded clone.

CASSPRSSGPYMEQFF TGTGCCAGCTCACCACGGTCTAGCGGGCCTTACATGGAGCAGTTCTTC TRBV18 - TRBJ2-1 TRBD2
CASSFATQETQYF TGTGCCAGCAGTTTCGCGACGCAAGAGACCCAGTACTTC TRBV28 - TRBJ2-5 -
CASSLQSAGQETQYF TGTGCCAGCAGCTTGCAATCGGCAGGTCAAGAGACCCAGTACTTC TRBV5-4 - TRBJ2-5 -
CASSSASGSGGNEQFF TGTGCCAGCAGCTCCGCTAGCGGGAGTGGGGGGAATGAGCAGTTCTTC TRBV5-4 - TRBJ2-1 TRBD2
CASSPATGLFEQFF TGCGCCAGCAGCCCGGCGACAGGGCTCTTTGAGCAGTTCTTC TRBV4-1 - TRBJ2-1 TRBD1
CASSVEVWDRGGELFF TGTGCCAGCAGCGTAGAAGTTTGGGATAGGGGCGGGGAGCTGTTTTTT TRBV9 - TRBJ2-2 -
CASSKQISGNTIYF TGTGCCAGTAGTAAACAGATCTCTGGAAACACCATATATTTT TRBV19 - TRBJ1-3 -
CASGPAQGVLGEQYF TGTGCCAGCGGACCTGCTCAGGGAGTCCTGGGCGAGCAGTACTTC TRBV4-2 - TRBJ2-7 -
CASSPIRTSGSDEQFF TGTGCCAGCTCACCAATTCGGACTAGCGGGAGTGATGAGCAGTTCTTC TRBV18 - TRBJ2-1 TRBD2
CASRYIPGGETQYF TGCGCCAGCAGATATATACCGGGAGGAGAGACCCAGTACTTC TRBV4-1 once TRBJ2-5 TRBD2
CASSPQGHPSSGNTIYF TGTGCCAGCTCACCCCAGGGACACCCAAGCTCTGGAAACACCATATATTTT TRBV18 - TRBJ1-3 -
CASSSRDRGYEQYF TGTGCCAGCTCGTCCCGGGACAGGGGCTACGAGCAGTACTTC TRBV18 - TRBJ2-7 TRBD1
CSVSHGKSTSGSYEQYF TGCAGCGTTTCACACGGGAAGTCAACTAGCGGCTCCTACGAGCAGTACTTC TRBV29-1 - TRBJ2-7 TRBD2
CASSYRGQGKNIQYF TGTGCCAGCAGTTACCGAGGACAGGGCAAAAACATTCAGTACTTC TRBV6-5 - TRBJ2-4 TRBD1
CASSFPGLQNEKLFF TGTGCCAGCAGCTTCCCAGGGCTACAAAATGAAAAACTGTTTTTT TRBV5-8 - TRBJ1-4 -
CASTLWTGAANTEAFF TGTGCCAGCACCCTTTGGACAGGGGCCGCGAACACTGAAGCTTTCTTT TRBV28 - TRBJ1-1 TRBD1
CASSQGTVRSGASYYEQYF TGTGCCAGCAGCCAAGGGACAGTGAGAAGCGGGGCTAGTTACTACGAGCAGTACTTC TRBV4-2 - TRBJ2-7 -
CASSPSASGSYEQYF TGTGCCAGCAGTCCCTCCGCTAGCGGGAGTTACGAGCAGTACTTC TRBV6-1 once TRBJ2-7 TRBD2
CAWSVKRVNQPQHF TGTGCCTGGAGTGTGAAAAGGGTCAATCAGCCCCAGCATTTT TRBV30 - TRBJ1-5 -
CASSQSPRTAWRREKLFF TGTGCCAGCAGCCAAAGTCCCCGGACCGCATGGCGACGTGAAAAACTGTTTTTT TRBV14 - TRBJ1-4 -
CASSPDRGPYEQYF TGTGCCAGCTCCCCGGACAGGGGGCCATACGAGCAGTACTTC TRBV18 - TRBJ2-7 TRBD1
CAWASRNSYEQYF TGTGCCTGGGCCTCCAGGAACTCCTACGAGCAGTACTTC TRBV30 - TRBJ2-7 -
CASARDRAYEQYF TGCGCCAGCGCCCGGGACCGAGCCTACGAGCAGTACTTC TRBV5-1 few TRBJ2-7 -
CASSEGLGVTEAFF TGTGCCAGCAGCGAGGGGCTGGGGGTGACTGAAGCTTTCTTT TRBV9 - TRBJ1-1 -
CAISESGGNEAFF TGTGCCATCAGTGAGTCGGGGGGTAATGAAGCTTTCTTT TRBV10-3 - TRBJ1-1 -
CASSFLQETQYF TGTGCCAGCAGTTTTCTTCAGGAGACCCAGTACTTC TRBV28 - TRBJ2-5 -
CASSPLVQPNEQYF TGTGCCAGCTCACCATTGGTACAGCCAAACGAGCAGTACTTC TRBV18 few TRBJ2-7 -